A selection of T cell receptor beta chains follows, all from one sample in a study of post-analysis software for immune sequencing data. TCRdb recomputed calls from the PCR reads with MiXCR, one row per CDR3 protein. Found here are around 160,000 distinct CDR3 sequences, roughly 34% of them singletons; the top ten hold under 30%. The source was blood, collected after autologous hematopoietic stem cell transplantation. The receptors shown here come from a girl aged 10 to 17 with multiple sclerosis. Each CDR3 is given without its conserved first and last residue. Clone sizes are given selectively: once, few, many, or a class where the clone is expanded.

length: 11
V: TRBV4-1
size: -
J: TRBJ2-4
CDR3: ASSQGRFDIQY

length: 11
V: TRBV10-3
size: -
J: TRBJ2-1
CDR3: AISETSYNEQF

length: 14
V: TRBV11-2
size: few
J: TRBJ2-3
CDR3: ASSLARAGGPDTQY

length: 9
V: TRBV7-8
size: few
J: TRBJ2-7
CDR3: ASSLAGEQY

length: 14
V: TRBV12-3/TRBV12-4
size: -
J: TRBJ2-3
CDR3: ASSPGWRTSTDTQY

length: 12
V: TRBV6-2/TRBV6-3
size: -
J: TRBJ2-1
CDR3: ASTIQGGGNEQF

length: 14
V: TRBV20-1
size: -
J: TRBJ2-2
CDR3: SARARLGGNTGELF

length: 16
V: TRBV9
size: -
J: TRBJ2-3
CDR3: ASSVANPGEVSTDTQY

length: 11
V: TRBV5-1
size: -
J: -
CDR3: ASSLSLVDEQY

length: 14
V: TRBV6-5
size: -
J: TRBJ2-1
CDR3: ASSYGLAGEVGEQF

length: 10
V: TRBV7-2
size: -
J: TRBJ1-2
CDR3: ASSTWRDGYT

length: 15
V: TRBV6-1
size: few
J: TRBJ2-1
CDR3: ASTLRGHRNSYNEQF

length: 12
V: TRBV3-1
size: -
J: TRBJ1-1
CDR3: ASSHRGKNTEAF

length: 12
V: TRBV14
size: -
J: TRBJ2-2
CDR3: ASSQVRAGGELF

length: 15
V: TRBV27
size: few
J: TRBJ2-1
CDR3: ASSRTALAGEYNEQF

length: 13
V: TRBV7-9
size: -
J: TRBJ1-2
CDR3: ASSLGPGFNYGYT

length: 14
V: TRBV28
size: -
J: TRBJ1-1
CDR3: ASSLTGRSFGTEAF

length: 12
V: TRBV9
size: few
J: TRBJ2-1
CDR3: ASSPETLPNEQF

length: 11
V: TRBV11-3
size: -
J: TRBJ1-2
CDR3: ASSLVSAQGYT

length: 14
V: TRBV20-1
size: -
J: TRBJ2-3
CDR3: RAGTGVRSSTDTQY

length: 14
V: TRBV18
size: -
J: TRBJ2-1
CDR3: ASSPETSGTYNEQF

length: 12
V: TRBV7-9
size: -
J: TRBJ2-7
CDR3: ASSRGTDFYEQY

length: 10
V: TRBV20-1
size: many
J: TRBJ2-3
CDR3: SVAGGTDTQY

length: 12
V: TRBV6-2/TRBV6-3
size: -
J: TRBJ1-1
CDR3: ASMSDRGNTEAF

length: 11
V: TRBV28
size: -
J: TRBJ2-1
CDR3: ASSAGTTSGRF

length: 12
V: TRBV9
size: -
J: TRBJ2-5
CDR3: ASSVGDPTETQY

length: 12
V: TRBV30
size: -
J: TRBJ2-7
CDR3: AWNRDRSSYEQY

length: 12
V: TRBV12-3/TRBV12-4
size: -
J: TRBJ2-5
CDR3: ASSLAGGVETQY

length: 13
V: TRBV5-5
size: few
J: TRBJ2-5
CDR3: ASRSQDTPKETQY

length: 14
V: TRBV7-3
size: once
J: TRBJ2-6
CDR3: ASSLRGQLGANVLT

length: 10
V: TRBV27
size: few
J: TRBJ1-2
CDR3: ASSGTGTGYT

length: 12
V: TRBV18
size: -
J: TRBJ2-5
CDR3: ASSPGPQSETQY

length: 11
V: TRBV5-1
size: -
J: TRBJ1-1
CDR3: ASSLRDRYSAF

length: 13
V: TRBV7-3
size: -
J: TRBJ2-3
CDR3: ASSLEQGSTDTQY

length: 14
V: TRBV20-1
size: -
J: TRBJ1-6
CDR3: SARGRGGQANSPLH

length: 15
V: TRBV28
size: many
J: TRBJ2-7
CDR3: ASSPRLSSGKKYEQY

length: 10
V: TRBV28
size: -
J: TRBJ2-1
CDR3: ASSSTGDEQF